This entry features one TCR beta chain sequence. Its antigen is unknown. The data belong to a study of a mutant IDH1 vaccine in newly diagnosed glioma. The wider study: Radiotherapy alone preceded vaccination by 4-6 weeks; alternatively, vaccination started with temozolomide cycles. Patients had received radiotherapy, temozolomide, or both previously, most receiving both.

TCRdb's table, derived via immunoSEQ multiplex PCR, lists solely in-frame clones and lacks some. The sample carries just under 45,000 clones, approximately 90% recorded once. Whole-study findings and limits: Vaccine-induced immune responses were detected in around 92% of patients.

The time point here: week 23, last vaccination. The content of each vaccine dose was 300 ug of mutant IDH1 20-mer peptide, and topical imiquimod accompanied it. Astrocytomas that were new, WHO grade 3 or 4, IDH1-mutant and ATRX-lost were present in the donors. This CDR3 contains 14 residues. The V end was cut by 6 bases, the J end by 4 bases, with 15 bases between. The germline V gene has CDR1 MNHEY and CDR2 SVGAGI. The input for sequencing was PBMCs, taken from a glioma patient whose treatment included an IDH1 peptide vaccine. This TCR was recovered from a man over 45 with glioma. V gene TRBV6-5 combines with J gene TRBJ1-2, with unresolved D. CDR3 amino acids: CASRATALGYGYTF. The DNA for the CDR3 is TGTGCCAGCAGAGCGACCGCTCTGGGCTATGGCTACACCTTC.